Below are 32 T cell receptor beta chains sequenced from a single sample in a study of radiation and T cells in renal cell carcinoma. Time point noted: blood 4 weeks post-SBRT, at nephrectomy. Indicated treatment: 15 Gy SBRT to primary tumor, nephrectomy 4 weeks later. The protocol was immunoSEQ multiplex PCR, while the TCRdb copy is restricted to in-frame clones and leaves out a portion. The table shows 150,000 to 200,000 clones, with about nine tenths occurring only once. Material: blood, obtained from a patient whose treatment included radiotherapy and nephrectomy. These receptors were collected from a woman in her forties or fifties with renal cell carcinoma.

The chain recombines TRBV6-5 with TRBJ1-1, with unresolved D. The V end lost 8 bases, the J end lost 1 base, and 17 bases lay between the germline ends. Germline V lookup: CDR1 MNHEY, CDR2 SVGAGI. The CDR3 is 15 amino acids. The CDR3 reads CASRWDNKGNTEAFF. The CDR3 DNA is TGTGCCAGCCGGTGGGATAACAAGGGGAACACTGAAGCTTTCTTT.

V is TRBV6-5 and J is TRBJ1-2; tentatively, D is TRBD1 (6 bases). This CDR3 has 11 residues. Trimming took off 6 bases at V and 8 bases at J, with 10 bases between the two ends. Germline V gene lookup returns CDR1 MNHEY and CDR2 SVGAGI. CDR3 loop: CASRATGGYTF. DNA for the CDR3: TGTGCCAGCAGAGCAACAGGGGGCTACACCTTC.

V usage is TRBV7-9 and J usage is TRBJ1-5, with D tentatively TRBD1 (5 bases). This CDR3 comprises 14 residues. Per germline, CDR1 SEHNR and CDR2 FQNEAQ (reference sequence). Trimming cost V 6 bases and J 9 bases, with 18 bases left between them. Here the CDR3 DNA reads TGTGCCAGCAGGGCCGGGACTGAGGGTGCGCCCCAGCATTTT. Its protein is CASRAGTEGAPQHF.

This clone showed up just a few times. The gene calls are TRBV4-3 and TRBJ2-1, with 8 bases identical to TRBD1. The length of the CDR3 is 16 residues. The germline CDR1 and CDR2 sequences are LGHNA and YSLEER. V shed 0 bases and J 7 bases; nucleotides not matched to a gene: 8. The CDR3, as DNA: TGCGCCAGCAGCCAAGAAACAGGGGGATACGCGAATGAGCAGTTCTTC. Translated, it gives CASSQETGGYANEQFF.

This chain joins TRBV15 and TRBJ2-3; D not resolved. This CDR3 region has 15 residues. Germline V gene sequence: CDR1 LNHNV, CDR2 YYDKDF (reference sequence). Trimming shortened V by 0 bases and J by 0 bases, and 7 bases separated the two germline ends. The CDR3 loop is CATSRDPGSTDTQYF. In DNA, the CDR3 is TGTGCCACCAGCAGAGATCCCGGGAGCACAGATACGCAGTATTTT.

The J gene is TRBJ1-2, the V gene TRBV6-6; maybe TRBD1 (5 bases). Trimming took off 1 base at V and 6 bases at J, with 12 bases between the two ends. Germline CDR1 reads MNHNY; CDR2 reads SVGAGI (reference sequence). The CDR3 loop spans 14 amino acids. The CDR3 DNA reads as TGTGCCAGCAGTTACTTATTTCCGGGGGATGGCTACACCTTC. This sequence encodes CASSYLFPGDGYTF.

The V gene is TRBV29-1, the J gene TRBJ2-3; TRBD1 matches 7 bases. The CDR3 consists of 13 residues. Germline V gives CDR1 SQVTM, CDR2 ANQGSEA. J gave up 0 bases and V 7 bases, and 4 bases lay outside the gene matches. CDR3 residues: CSGRQGSTDTQYF. CDR3 nucleotides: TGCAGCGGGCGACAGGGCAGCACAGATACGCAGTATTTT.

This chain uses TRBV5-1 with TRBJ1-1; 7 bases match TRBD1. CDR3 length equals 12 residues. V was pared by 3 bases and J by 6 bases, with 2 bases of the junction left unmatched. Germline assignment: CDR1 SGHRS and CDR2 YFSETQ. The CDR3 loop is CASSSQGAEAFF. In nucleotides, the CDR3 is TGCGCCAGCAGCTCCCAGGGGGCTGAAGCTTTCTTT.

This chain connects TRBV4-1 to TRBJ1-3; weak D call: TRBD1 (6 bases). The germline gives CDR1 MGHRA, CDR2 YSYEKL. V lost 4 bases and J lost 0, with 19 bases in between. This CDR3 has 18 residues. Here the CDR3 reads CASSPRQDLRLSGNTIYF. In DNA form, the CDR3 reads TGCGCCAGCAGCCCCAGACAGGACCTACGCCTCTCTGGAAACACCATATATTTT.

The rearrangement joins TRBV19 to TRBJ2-1; D gene uncertain. The length of the CDR3 is 14 residues. V was cut by 4 bases and J by 2 bases, with 9 bases left in between. CDR1 LNHDA and CDR2 SQIVND come from the germline V gene (reference sequence). The DNA for the CDR3 is TGTGCCAGTAGTAGCCAGGCACCCTACAATGAGCAGTTCTTC. Protein: CASSSQAPYNEQFF.

This chain joins TRBV19 and TRBJ2-5; perhaps TRBD2 as D (7 bases). With 3 bases removed from V and 1 base from J, the gap between germline ends came to 30 bases. This CDR3 contains 21 residues. Looked up from germline, CDR1 is LNHDA and CDR2 is SQIVND (reference sequence). The CDR3 DNA reads as TGTGCCAGTAGTATCCTGCGGACAGCCAACCTGGGGGGGATATTCCAAGAGACCCAGTACTTC. It yields the protein CASSILRTANLGGIFQETQYF.

This clone showed up just once. This rearrangement joins TRBV5-6 to TRBJ1-6; 8 bases agree with TRBD1. The CDR3 has 16 amino acids. CDR1 SGHDT and CDR2 YYEEEE come from the germline V gene. The junction had 4 bases not matched to a gene; V was cut back by 5 bases and J by 0 bases. The CDR3 region is CASRYRGSSYNSPLHF. Here the CDR3 DNA reads TGTGCCAGCAGGTACAGGGGGAGCTCCTATAATTCACCCCTCCACTTT.

The chain is built from TRBV7-8 and TRBJ2-7; 11 nucleotides match TRBD2. The CDR3 consists of 16 residues. The J segment lost 1 base and the V segment lost 2 bases, leaving 4 bases of the junction unmatched. The germline CDR1 and CDR2 sequences are SGHVS and FQNEAQ. The CDR3 DNA sequence: TGTGCCAGCAGCTTACGACTAGCGGGGATTTCCTACGAGCAGTACTTC. Its protein is CASSLRLAGISYEQYF.

This chain links TRBV15 with TRBJ2-5, with D hard to call. The CDR3 loop spans 13 amino acids. V gave up 0 bases and J gave up 1 base, with 3 bases separating them. From germline, CDR1 is LNHNV and CDR2 YYDKDF (reference sequence). The CDR3 bases are TGTGCCACCAGCAGAGAGTCCCAAGAGACCCAGTACTTC. Protein sequence: CATSRESQETQYF.

The chain uses TRBV7-9 and TRBJ1-2; D not certain. The CDR3 sequence is 14 residues long. Germline lookup yields CDR1 SEHNR and CDR2 FQNEAQ (reference sequence). The ends were cut back, 1 base at V and 0 bases at J, with 6 bases in the middle. The CDR3 DNA is TGTGCCAGCAGCTTAGTCGAAGCTAACTATGGCTACACCTTC. Its protein is CASSLVEANYGYTF. Drawing the rest from reference TRBV7-9 and TRBJ1-2, the complete variable domain is DTGVSQNPRHKITKRGQNVTFRCDPISEHNRLYWYRQTLGQGPEFLTYFQNEAQLEKSRLLSDRFSAERPKGSFSTLEIQRTEQGDSAMYLCASSLVEANYGYTFGSGTRLTVV.

The chain combines TRBV7-2 with TRBJ1-6, with 7 bases that match TRBD1. The V gene's germline CDR1 is SGHTA and CDR2 FQGNSA. With V trimmed by 5 bases and J by 4 bases, 14 bases remained unmatched. The length of the CDR3 is 18 residues. The CDR3 DNA follows: TGTGCCAGCAGCGTAGTTTCTCTCAGGGGGGGATATAATTCACCCCTCCACTTT. This encodes CASSVVSLRGGYNSPLHF.

In DNA form, the CDR3 reads TGCGCCAGCAGCTTGTCCACAGGGGGCGCGATGGATACGCAGTATTTT. Its translation is CASSLSTGGAMDTQYF. The chain joins TRBV5-1 to TRBJ2-3, with TRBD1 matching over 9 bases. CDR1 and CDR2 (germline): SGHRS, YFSETQ. The trim removed 1 base at V and 6 bases at J, leaving 9 bases unmatched. The length of the CDR3 is 16 residues.

The J gene is TRBJ1-2, the V gene TRBV30; possible D gene TRBD1, 6 bases. Trimming pared 4 bases from V and 4 bases from J, leaving 10 bases between. The CDR3 runs 12 residues. The V gene's germline CDR1 is GTSNPN and CDR2 SVGIG (reference sequence). The CDR3 DNA sequence: TGTGCCTGGACCGCGGGGGCCTATGGCTACACCTTC. Translated: CAWTAGAYGYTF.

V usage is TRBV7-9 and J usage is TRBJ2-7; tentative D call: TRBD1 (5 bases). The germline CDR1 and CDR2 sequences are SEHNR and FQNEAQ (reference sequence). With 3 bases removed from V and 8 bases from J, the gap between germline ends came to 11 bases. This CDR3 is 12 amino acids long. CDR3 protein: CASSLGQGKQYF. CDR3 in DNA: TGTGCCAGCAGCTTGGGGCAGGGCAAGCAGTACTTC.

This clone was observed a single time. The chain has TRBV30 and TRBJ1-2; D is perhaps TRBD1 (6 bases). Trimming stripped 3 bases from V and 5 bases from J, with 19 bases between. The CDR3 is made up of 15 amino acids. The germline V gene encodes CDR1 GTSNPN and CDR2 SVGIG (reference sequence). The CDR3 here is CAWRATGKPGYGYTF. Here the CDR3 DNA reads TGTGCCTGGAGGGCTACAGGGAAGCCGGGATATGGCTACACCTTC.

The chain is built from TRBV5-1 and TRBJ1-6, with D unresolved. The V gene lost 0 bases and the J gene lost 6 bases, with 4 bases spanning the gap. CDR3 length: 13 residues. Germline V gene data show CDR1 as SGHRS and CDR2 as YFSETQ. The CDR3 DNA reads TGCGCCAGCAGCTTGGAAGCTAATTCACCCCTCCACTTT. This encodes CASSLEANSPLHF.

V is TRBV18 and J is TRBJ1-5; 8 nucleotides agree with TRBD1. CDR3 length equals 17 residues. Trimming cost V 2 bases and J 8 bases; bases outside gene matches: 14. Germline loops: CDR1 KGHSH, CDR2 LQKENI. The CDR3 coding sequence is TGTGCCAGCTCACCATCCCCAGGGGGCCCAACCGCGGAGCCCCAGCATTTT. Its protein is CASSPSPGGPTAEPQHF.

J is TRBJ2-6 and V is TRBV2, with D unresolved. Germline loops: CDR1 SNHLY, CDR2 FYNNEI. With 4 bases removed from V and 0 bases from J, the gap between germline ends came to 7 bases. This CDR3 has 15 amino acids. The CDR3 loop is CASSGAYSGANVLTF. CDR3 coding DNA: TGTGCCAGCAGTGGAGCATACTCTGGGGCCAACGTCCTGACTTTC. Full variable domain (remainder filled in from reference TRBV2 and TRBJ2-6): EPEVTQTPSHQVTQMGQEVILRCVPISNHLYFYWYRQILGQKVEFLVSFYNNEISEKSEIFDDQFSVERPDGSNFTLKIRSTKLEDSAMYFCASSGAYSGANVLTFGAGSRLTVL.

The chain employs TRBV9 and TRBJ1-1; 9 nucleotides line up with TRBD1. This CDR3 has 15 amino acids. Germline lookup yields CDR1 SGDLS and CDR2 YYNGEE. V lost 1 base and J lost 3; bases outside the gene matches: 4. For the CDR3, the DNA is TGTGCCAGCAGCGTAACAGGGGGCCCCTACACTGAAGCTTTCTTT. This codes for CASSVTGGPYTEAFF.

The CDR3 DNA is TGTGCCTGGAGGACGGGACAGGGGACTAGCGGGTGGACAGATACGCAGTATTTT. Residues: CAWRTGQGTSGWTDTQYF. This sequence joins TRBV30 and TRBJ2-3, with TRBD2 matching 12 bases. The CDR3 sequence is 18 residues long. Germline V gene sequence: CDR1 GTSNPN, CDR2 SVGIG (reference sequence). V lost 3 bases to trimming and J lost 3 bases; unmatched junction nucleotides: 13. The whole variable domain, remainder taken from reference TRBV30 and TRBJ2-3, is SQTIHQWPATLVQPVGSPLSLECTVEGTSNPNLYWYRQAAGRGLQLLFYSVGIGQISSEVPQNLSASRPQDRQFILSSKKLLLSDSGFYLCAWRTGQGTSGWTDTQYFGPGTRLTVL.

The CDR3 here is CASSIPHPGTEAFF. The CDR3 DNA is TGTGCCAGCAGCATCCCCCACCCGGGCACTGAAGCTTTCTTT. V gene TRBV5-6 combines with J gene TRBJ1-1; D is uncertain. V lost 4 bases to trimming and J lost 4 bases, with 14 bases between them. CDR1 is SGHDT, CDR2 YYEEEE, per germline. There are 14 residues in the CDR3. Drawing the rest from reference TRBV5-6 and TRBJ1-1, the complete variable domain is DAGVTQSPTHLIKTRGQQVTLRCSPKSGHDTVSWYQQALGQGPQFIFQYYEEEERQRGNFPDRFSGHQFPNYSSELNVNALLLGDSALYLCASSIPHPGTEAFFGQGTRLTVV.

The V call is TRBV19, the J call TRBJ1-3; 7 bases match TRBD1. The V gene's germline CDR1 is LNHDA and CDR2 SQIVND (reference sequence). This CDR3 contains 13 residues. Germline trimming cut 8 bases from V and 8 bases from J; bases unmatched to any gene: 9. CDR3 DNA sequence: TGTGCCAGTTCTTATTACAGGGGTGACACCATATATTTT. It is translated as CASSYYRGDTIYF.

V usage is TRBV19 and J usage is TRBJ1-2; D is unresolved. Germline V gene sequence: CDR1 LNHDA, CDR2 SQIVND (reference sequence). The V end lost 1 base, the J end lost 7 bases, and 10 bases lay between the germline ends. This CDR3 has 13 residues. CDR3 residues: CASSIVGGAGYTF. The CDR3 DNA is TGTGCCAGTAGTATAGTGGGCGGTGCTGGCTACACCTTC.

The V and J genes are TRBV7-9 and TRBJ2-7, with no clear D. Germline lookup yields CDR1 SEHNR and CDR2 FQNEAQ (reference sequence). CDR3 length: 14 residues. Trimming took 1 base from V and 2 from J, leaving 9 bases between them. The CDR3 region is CASSLDILPYEQYF. The CDR3 region has the DNA TGTGCCAGCAGCTTAGATATACTTCCCTACGAGCAGTACTTC.

The V call is TRBV5-1, the J call TRBJ2-1; 7 positions match TRBD1. The germline V gene encodes CDR1 SGHRS and CDR2 YFSETQ. Trimming removed 4 bases from V and 9 bases from J; junction bases left unmatched: 4. This CDR3 spans 12 amino acids. For the CDR3, the DNA is TGCGCCAGCAGCAAGGACAGGTTTGAGCAGTTCTTC. Translating it yields CASSKDRFEQFF. The entire variable domain, with the rest obtained from reference TRBV5-1 and TRBJ2-1, is as follows: KAGVTQTPRYLIKTRGQQVTLSCSPISGHRSVSWYQQTPGQGLQFLFEYFSETQRNKGNFPGRFSGRQFSNSRSEMNVSTLELGDSALYLCASSKDRFEQFFGPGTRLTVL.

The chain has TRBV10-3 and TRBJ1-2; 9 bases map to TRBD1. The ends lost 6 bases at V and 3 bases at J; junction bases unmatched: 8. CDR3 length equals 15 residues. The germline V gene has CDR1 ENHRY and CDR2 SYGVKD. DNA of the CDR3: TGTGCCATCAGGAGAACAGGGGGCGAAGACTATGGCTACACCTTC. Translation gives CAIRRTGGEDYGYTF.

The chain recombines TRBV5-5 with TRBJ1-1; 10 bases align to TRBD1. CDR3 length: 15 amino acids. Germline V gene sequence: CDR1 SGHKS, CDR2 YYEKEE (reference sequence). Trimming took 4 bases from V and 3 from J; bases not matched to a gene: 6. In DNA, the CDR3 is TGTGCCAGCAGCACTGGGACAGGGGTGGACACTGAAGCTTTCTTT. It is translated as CASSTGTGVDTEAFF.